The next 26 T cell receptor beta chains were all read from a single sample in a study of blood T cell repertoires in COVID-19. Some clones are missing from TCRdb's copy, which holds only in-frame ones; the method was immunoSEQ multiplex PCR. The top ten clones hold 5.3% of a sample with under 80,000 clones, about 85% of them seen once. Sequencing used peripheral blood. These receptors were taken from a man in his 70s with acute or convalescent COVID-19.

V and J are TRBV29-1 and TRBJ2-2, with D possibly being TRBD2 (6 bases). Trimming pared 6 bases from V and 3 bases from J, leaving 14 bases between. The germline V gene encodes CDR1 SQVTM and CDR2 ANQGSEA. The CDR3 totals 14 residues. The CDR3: CSVGGPEDTGELFF. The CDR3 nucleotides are TGCAGCGTCGGGGGTCCGGAGGACACCGGGGAGCTGTTTTTT.

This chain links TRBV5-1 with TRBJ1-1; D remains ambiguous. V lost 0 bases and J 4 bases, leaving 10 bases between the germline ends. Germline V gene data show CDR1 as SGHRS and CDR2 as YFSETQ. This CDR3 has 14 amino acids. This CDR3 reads CASSLDGGLTEAFF. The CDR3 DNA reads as TGCGCCAGCAGCTTGGACGGAGGACTCACTGAAGCTTTCTTT.

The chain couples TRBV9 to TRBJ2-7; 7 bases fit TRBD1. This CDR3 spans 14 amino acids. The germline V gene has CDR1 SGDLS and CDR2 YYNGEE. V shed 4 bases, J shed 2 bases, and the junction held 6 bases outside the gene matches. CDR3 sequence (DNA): TGTGCCAGCAGCCAGGGACAGCTTCCCTACGAGCAGTACTTC. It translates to CASSQGQLPYEQYF. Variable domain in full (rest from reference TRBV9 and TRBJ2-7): DSGVTQTPKHLITATGQRVTLRCSPRSGDLSVYWYQQSLDQGLQFLIQYYNGEERAKGNILERFSAQQFPDLHSELNLSSLELGDSALYFCASSQGQLPYEQYFGPGTRLTVT.

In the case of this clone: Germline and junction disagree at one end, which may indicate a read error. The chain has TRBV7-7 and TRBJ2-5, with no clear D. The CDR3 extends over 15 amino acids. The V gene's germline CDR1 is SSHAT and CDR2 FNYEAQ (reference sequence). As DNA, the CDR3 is TGTGCTAGCAGCTTAGGGTACCAGAACGGGGAGACCCAGTACTTC. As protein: CASSLGYQNGETQYF.

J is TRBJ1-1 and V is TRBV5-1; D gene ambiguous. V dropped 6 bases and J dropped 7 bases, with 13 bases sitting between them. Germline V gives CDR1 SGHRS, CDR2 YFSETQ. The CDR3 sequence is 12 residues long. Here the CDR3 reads CASTTPPGEAFF. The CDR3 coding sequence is TGCGCCAGCACCACCCCCCCAGGTGAAGCTTTCTTT.

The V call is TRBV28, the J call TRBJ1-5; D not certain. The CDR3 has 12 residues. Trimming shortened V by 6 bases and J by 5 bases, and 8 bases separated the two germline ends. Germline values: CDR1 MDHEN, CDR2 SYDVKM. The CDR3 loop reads CASRLTDQPQHF. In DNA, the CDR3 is TGTGCCAGCAGGTTAACGGATCAGCCCCAGCATTTT.

CDR3 nucleotide sequence: TGTGCCAGCTCACCACTGCCAGATCAGACCGGGGAGCTGTTTTTT. Translated, it gives CASSPLPDQTGELFF. The V and J genes are TRBV18 and TRBJ2-2; D unresolved. Germline values: CDR1 KGHSH, CDR2 LQKENI. V was cut by 1 base and J by 5 bases, with 11 bases left in between. The CDR3 extends over 15 amino acids.

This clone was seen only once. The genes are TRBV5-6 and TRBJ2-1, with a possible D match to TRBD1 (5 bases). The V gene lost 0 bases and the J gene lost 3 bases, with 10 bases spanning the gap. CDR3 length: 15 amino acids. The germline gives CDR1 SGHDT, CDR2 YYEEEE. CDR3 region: CASSLGLDNYNEQFF. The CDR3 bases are TGTGCCAGCAGCTTGGGACTGGACAACTACAATGAGCAGTTCTTC.

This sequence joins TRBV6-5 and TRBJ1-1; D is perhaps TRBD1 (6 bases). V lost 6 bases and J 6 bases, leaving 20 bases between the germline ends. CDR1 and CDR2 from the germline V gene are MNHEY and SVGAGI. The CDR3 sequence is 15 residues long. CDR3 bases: TGTGCCAGCAGCCTACGCCCCACAGGGCCCGCTGAAGCTTTCTTT. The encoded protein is CASSLRPTGPAEAFF.

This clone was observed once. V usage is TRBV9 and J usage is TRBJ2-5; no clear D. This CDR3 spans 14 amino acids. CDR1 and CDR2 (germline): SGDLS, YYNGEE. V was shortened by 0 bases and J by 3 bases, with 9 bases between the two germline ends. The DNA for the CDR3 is TGTGCCAGCAGCGTAGCTGACTGGGAAGAGACCCAGTACTTC. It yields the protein CASSVADWEETQYF.

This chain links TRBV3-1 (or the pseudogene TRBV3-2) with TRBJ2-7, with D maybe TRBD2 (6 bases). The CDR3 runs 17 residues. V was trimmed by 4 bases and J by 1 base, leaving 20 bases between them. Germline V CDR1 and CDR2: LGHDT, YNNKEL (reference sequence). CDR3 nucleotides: TGTGCCAGCAGCCCGAAAATAAACAGCGGGTCATCCTACGAGCAGTACTTC. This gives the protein CASSPKINSGSSYEQYF.

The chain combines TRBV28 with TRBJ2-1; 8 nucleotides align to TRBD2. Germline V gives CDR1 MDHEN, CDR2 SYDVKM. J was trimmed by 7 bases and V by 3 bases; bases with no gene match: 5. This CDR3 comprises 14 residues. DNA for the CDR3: TGTGCCAGCAGTTTGGGCGGCGGGGGGAATGAGCAGTTCTTC. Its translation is CASSLGGGGNEQFF.

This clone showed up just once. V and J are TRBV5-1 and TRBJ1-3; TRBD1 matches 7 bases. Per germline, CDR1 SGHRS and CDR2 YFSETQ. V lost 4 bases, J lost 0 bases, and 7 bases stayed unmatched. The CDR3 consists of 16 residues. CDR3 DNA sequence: TGCGCCAGCAGCGTGACAGGGACAAGCTCTGGAAACACCATATATTTT. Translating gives CASSVTGTSSGNTIYF. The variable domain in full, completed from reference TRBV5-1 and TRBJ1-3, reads KAGVTQTPRYLIKTRGQQVTLSCSPISGHRSVSWYQQTPGQGLQFLFEYFSETQRNKGNFPGRFSGRQFSNSRSEMNVSTLELGDSALYLCASSVTGTSSGNTIYFGEGSWLTVV.

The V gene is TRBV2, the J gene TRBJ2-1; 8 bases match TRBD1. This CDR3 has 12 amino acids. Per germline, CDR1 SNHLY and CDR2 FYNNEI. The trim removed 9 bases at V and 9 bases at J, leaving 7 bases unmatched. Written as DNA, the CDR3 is TGTGCCAGAGGACAGGGCAGGTTTGAGCAGTTCTTC. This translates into CARGQGRFEQFF.

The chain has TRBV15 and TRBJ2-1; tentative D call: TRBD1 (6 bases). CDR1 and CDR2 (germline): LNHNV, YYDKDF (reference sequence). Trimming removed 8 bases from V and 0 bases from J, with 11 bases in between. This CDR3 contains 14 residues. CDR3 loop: CATAQGSSYNEQFF. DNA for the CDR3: TGTGCCACCGCCCAGGGGTCCTCCTACAATGAGCAGTTCTTC.

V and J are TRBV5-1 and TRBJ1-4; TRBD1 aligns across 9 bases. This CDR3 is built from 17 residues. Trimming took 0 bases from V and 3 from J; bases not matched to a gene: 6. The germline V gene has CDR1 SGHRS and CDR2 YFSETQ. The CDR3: CASSLAGTGSANEKLFF. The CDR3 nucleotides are TGCGCCAGCAGCTTGGCCGGGACAGGGTCAGCTAATGAAAAACTGTTTTTT.

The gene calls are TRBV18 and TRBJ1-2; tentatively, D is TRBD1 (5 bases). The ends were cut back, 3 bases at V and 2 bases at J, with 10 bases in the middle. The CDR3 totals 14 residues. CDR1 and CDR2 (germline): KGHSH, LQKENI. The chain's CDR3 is CASSPGQTNYGYTF. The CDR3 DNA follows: TGTGCCAGCTCACCGGGGCAGACGAACTATGGCTACACCTTC.

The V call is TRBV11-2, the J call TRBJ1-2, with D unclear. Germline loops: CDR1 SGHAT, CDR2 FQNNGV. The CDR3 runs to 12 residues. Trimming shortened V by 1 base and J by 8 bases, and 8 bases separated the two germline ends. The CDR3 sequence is CASSLGEKGYTF. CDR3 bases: TGTGCCAGCAGCTTAGGGGAGAAAGGCTACACCTTC. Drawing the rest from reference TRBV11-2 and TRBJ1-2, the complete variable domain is EAGVAQSPRYKIIEKRQSVAFWCNPISGHATLYWYQQILGQGPKLLIQFQNNGVVDDSQLPKDRFSAERLKGVDSTLKIQPAKLEDSAVYLCASSLGEKGYTFGSGTRLTVV.

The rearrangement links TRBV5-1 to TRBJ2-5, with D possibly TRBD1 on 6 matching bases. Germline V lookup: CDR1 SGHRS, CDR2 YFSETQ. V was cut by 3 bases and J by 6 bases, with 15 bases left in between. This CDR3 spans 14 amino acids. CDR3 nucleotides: TGCGCCAGCAGCTCCACGACAGGTGAGAAGACCCAGTACTTC. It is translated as CASSSTTGEKTQYF.

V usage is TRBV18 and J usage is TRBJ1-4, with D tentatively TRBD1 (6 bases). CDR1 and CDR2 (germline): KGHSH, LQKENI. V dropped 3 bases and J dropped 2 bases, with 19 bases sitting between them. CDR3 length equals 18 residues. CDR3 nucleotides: TGTGCCAGCTCACCGCTACAGGGTGTGGGGGCTACTAATGAAAAACTGTTTTTT. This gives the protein CASSPLQGVGATNEKLFF.

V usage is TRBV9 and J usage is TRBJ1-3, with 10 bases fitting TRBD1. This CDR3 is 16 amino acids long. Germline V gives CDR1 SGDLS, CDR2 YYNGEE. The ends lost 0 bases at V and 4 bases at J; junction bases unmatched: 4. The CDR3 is CASSVATGGLGNTIYF. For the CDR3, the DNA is TGTGCCAGCAGCGTAGCGACAGGGGGCCTGGGAAACACCATATATTTT.

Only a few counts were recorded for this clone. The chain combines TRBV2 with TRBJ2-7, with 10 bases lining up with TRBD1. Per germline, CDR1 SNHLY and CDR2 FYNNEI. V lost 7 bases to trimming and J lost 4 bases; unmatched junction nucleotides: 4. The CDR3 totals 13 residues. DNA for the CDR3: TGTGCCAGCACTCGGGACAGGGGTTACGAGCAGTACTTC. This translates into CASTRDRGYEQYF.

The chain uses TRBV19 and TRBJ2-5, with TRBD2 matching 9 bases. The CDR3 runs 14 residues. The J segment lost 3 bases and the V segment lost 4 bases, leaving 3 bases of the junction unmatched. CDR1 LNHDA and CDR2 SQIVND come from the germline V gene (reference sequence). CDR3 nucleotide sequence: TGTGCCAGTAGTAGAGGCGGGGGGGAAGAGACCCAGTACTTC. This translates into CASSRGGGEETQYF.

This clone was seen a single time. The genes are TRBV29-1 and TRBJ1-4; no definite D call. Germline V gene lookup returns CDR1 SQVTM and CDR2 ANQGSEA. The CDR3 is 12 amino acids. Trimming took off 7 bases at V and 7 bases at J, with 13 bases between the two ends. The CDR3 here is CSAGRAGEKLFF. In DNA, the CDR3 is TGCAGCGCTGGGAGGGCCGGTGAAAAACTGTTTTTT.

CDR3 DNA sequence: TGTGCCAGCAGCCTCCGACAGGACCCTAACTATGGCTACACCTTC. It is translated as CASSLRQDPNYGYTF. V and J are TRBV9 and TRBJ1-2; TRBD1 is a possible D gene (6 bases). Germline CDR1 SGDLS, CDR2 YYNGEE. Between the trimmed V and J ends, which lost 4 bases and 0 bases, there was a span of 13 bases. This CDR3 spans 15 amino acids.

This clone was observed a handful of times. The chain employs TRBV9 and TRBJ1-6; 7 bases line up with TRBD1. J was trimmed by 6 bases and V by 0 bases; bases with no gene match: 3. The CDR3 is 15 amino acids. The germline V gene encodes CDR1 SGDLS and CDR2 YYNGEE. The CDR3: CASSVGQGGNSPLHF. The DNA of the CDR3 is TGTGCCAGCAGCGTAGGACAGGGAGGTAATTCACCCCTCCACTTT.